Shown below are 30 T cell receptor beta chains from a single sample sequenced in a study of identical twins. Each CDR3 protein is one row after TCRdb ran MiXCR on the 5' RACE reads. The profile shows some 710,000 distinct CDR3 sequences, 6% to 6.5% of them singletons. The sample consisted of naive T cells sorted from blood. These receptors were collected from a young man in good health.

The chain combines TRBV5-8 with TRBJ2-5; D is tentatively TRBD1 or TRBD2 (5 bases each). Between the trimmed V and J ends, which lost 4 bases and 1 base, there was a span of 14 bases. CDR3 length: 15 amino acids. Germline CDR1 reads SGHTS; CDR2 reads YDEGEE. CDR3 DNA: TGTGCCAGCAGCCCGGAGTGGGGGTCCCAAGAGACCCAGTACTTC. It yields the protein CASSPEWGSQETQYF.

This clonotype turned up a few times. V usage is TRBV7-8 and J usage is TRBJ2-1; D is ambiguous. Germline CDR1 and CDR2: SGHVS and FQNEAQ. Between the trimmed V and J ends, which lost 4 bases and 3 bases, there was a span of 22 bases. The CDR3 has 18 residues. In nucleotides, the CDR3 is TGTGCCAGCAGCTCCTCCTCTCCGCGGACCTTTGGCTACAATGAGCAGTTCTTC. Translation: CASSSSSPRTFGYNEQFF.

With respect to this clonotype: This may be a read error, as it is one base from a much larger clone. V and J are TRBV12-3 or TRBV12-4 and TRBJ2-2; either TRBD1 or TRBD2 may fit D (5 bases each). This CDR3 has 15 amino acids. CDR3 DNA: TGTGCCAGCAGTTTAATCCCCAGGGCGACCGGGGTGCTGTTTTTT. It yields the protein CASSLIPRATGVLFF.

The chain carries TRBV4-3 and TRBJ1-1, with 7 bases identical to TRBD1. Germline V gives CDR1 LGHNA, CDR2 YSLEER. The V and J ends lost 4 bases and 1 base, in that order; junction bases with no gene match: 12. This CDR3 comprises 17 residues. The CDR3 bases are TGCGCCAGCAGCCCTGGGGCCCCGGGACAGAGGAACACTGAAGCTTTCTTT. It translates to CASSPGAPGQRNTEAFF.

This clonotype was seen a handful of times. V usage is TRBV4-1 and J usage is TRBJ2-1, with 8 bases lining up with TRBD1. J was trimmed by 9 bases and V by 0 bases; bases with no gene match: 10. Looked up from germline, CDR1 is MGHRA and CDR2 is YSYEKL. The CDR3 spans 16 residues. The CDR3 loop reads CASSQDSGGAFFEQFF. The DNA for the CDR3 is TGCGCCAGCAGCCAAGATTCAGGGGGCGCGTTTTTTGAGCAGTTCTTC.

This clonotype was seen a few times. The rearrangement uses TRBV24-1 and TRBJ2-5; TRBD2 matches at 14 bases. This CDR3 is 14 amino acids long. J was trimmed by 9 bases and V by 5 bases; bases with no gene match: 4. The V gene's germline CDR1 is KGHDR and CDR2 SFDVKD. DNA of the CDR3: TGTGCCACCAGTGCTGGGGGACTAGCGGGGGCCCAGTACTTC. Protein sequence: CATSAGGLAGAQYF.

The chain uses TRBV29-1 and TRBJ2-4; D possibly matches TRBD1 or TRBD2 (7 bases each). V dropped 4 bases and J dropped 5 bases, with 21 bases sitting between them. The CDR3 totals 16 residues. Germline V gene data show CDR1 as SQVTM and CDR2 as ANQGSEA. This CDR3 reads CSVAGRATGRENIQYF. The CDR3 DNA sequence: TGCAGCGTTGCAGGAAGAGCGACAGGGAGGGAAAACATTCAGTACTTC.

This clonotype was detected ten times or more. The rearrangement joins TRBV15 to TRBJ1-5, with D perhaps matching TRBD1 (5 bases). The germline CDR1 and CDR2 sequences are LNHNV and YYDKDF (reference sequence). The CDR3 has 13 amino acids. The V gene lost 3 bases and the J gene lost 7 bases, with 10 bases spanning the gap. The CDR3 nucleotides are TGTGCCACCAGCAGGGGGACGGGGCAGCCCCAGCATTTT. Amino acids: CATSRGTGQPQHF.

The chain joins TRBV3-1 to TRBJ2-5; a weak D match, TRBD1 (5 bases). CDR1 is LGHDT, CDR2 YNNKEL, per germline (reference sequence). The CDR3 extends over 15 amino acids. Trimming stripped 4 bases from V and 2 bases from J, with 14 bases between. This CDR3 is CASSPLGQLQETQYF. The CDR3 DNA follows: TGTGCCAGCAGCCCGTTGGGGCAGCTTCAAGAGACCCAGTACTTC.

Only a few counts were recorded for this clonotype. The chain couples TRBV20-1 to TRBJ1-4, with D possibly being TRBD1 (5 bases). The V end was cut by 3 bases, the J end by 4 bases, with 18 bases between. Germline CDR1 is DFQATT and CDR2 is SNEGSKA (reference sequence). The CDR3 is 16 amino acids. The CDR3 spells CSASGSKGVNNEKLFF. In DNA, the CDR3 is TGCAGTGCTAGCGGTTCGAAAGGGGTGAATAATGAAAAACTGTTTTTT.

V and J are TRBV9 and TRBJ2-5; 9 bases are shared with TRBD2. This CDR3 comprises 16 residues. V shed 2 bases, J shed 2 bases, and the junction held 7 bases outside the gene matches. Germline assignment: CDR1 SGDLS and CDR2 YYNGEE. The CDR3: CASSVGTSSRQETQYF. The CDR3 region has the DNA TGTGCCAGCAGCGTTGGGACTAGCAGTCGTCAAGAGACCCAGTACTTC.

This clonotype appeared many times. The chain recombines TRBV5-1 with TRBJ2-7; D remains ambiguous. Trimming shortened V by 2 bases and J by 7 bases, and 13 bases separated the two germline ends. The CDR3 spans 13 residues. The germline gives CDR1 SGHRS, CDR2 YFSETQ. CDR3 nucleotide sequence: TGCGCCAGCAGCTTTTCTTTCGAGCAGGAGCAGTACTTC. Amino acids: CASSFSFEQEQYF.

This clonotype has more than one count but fewer than ten. The rearrangement joins TRBV5-1 to TRBJ2-7; D possibly corresponds to TRBD1 (6 bases). The V end lost 0 bases, the J end lost 6 bases, and 13 bases lay between the germline ends. The CDR3 has 14 residues. In germline, CDR1 is SGHRS, CDR2 YFSETQ. CDR3 nucleotides: TGCGCCAGCAGCTTGGGGGCGCTGGGGGCCGAGCAGTACGTC. Translating it yields CASSLGALGAEQYV.

The sample holds many counts of this clonotype. The V gene is TRBV20-1, the J gene TRBJ2-1; 12 bases align to TRBD2. With 4 bases clipped from V and 12 bases from J, the junction kept 7 bases outside the gene matches. This CDR3 contains 13 residues. Germline-derived CDR1 and CDR2 are DFQATT and SNEGSKA (reference sequence). This chain's CDR3 is CSANAASGRVQFF. CDR3 coding DNA: TGCAGTGCTAACGCGGCTAGCGGGAGGGTGCAGTTCTTC.

This clonotype was counted at least ten times. J is TRBJ2-1 and V is TRBV5-6; weak D call: TRBD1 (6 bases). CDR3 length equals 17 residues. V was cut by 3 bases and J by 3 bases, with 19 bases left in between. Germline loops: CDR1 SGHDT, CDR2 YYEEEE. CDR3 region: CASSWAAGENFYNEQFF. CDR3 nucleotides: TGTGCCAGCAGCTGGGCGGCAGGGGAAAATTTCTACAATGAGCAGTTCTTC.

This clonotype was seen repeatedly, ten times or more. The J gene is TRBJ2-1, the V gene TRBV5-1; maybe TRBD1 (5 bases). This CDR3 comprises 16 residues. Germline V gene data show CDR1 as SGHRS and CDR2 as YFSETQ. The V end was cut by 4 bases, the J end by 6 bases, with 20 bases between. CDR3 amino acids: CASSPLSGRDGNEQFF. CDR3 DNA sequence: TGCGCCAGCAGCCCCCTCTCTGGCAGGGATGGCAATGAGCAGTTCTTC. The whole variable domain, filled in from reference TRBV5-1 and TRBJ2-1, reads KAGVTQTPRYLIKTRGQQVTLSCSPISGHRSVSWYQQTPGQGLQFLFEYFSETQRNKGNFPGRFSGRQFSNSRSEMNVSTLELGDSALYLCASSPLSGRDGNEQFFGPGTRLTVL.

There are a few counts of this clonotype. The chain links TRBV3-1 to TRBJ2-5; D is possibly TRBD2 (5 bases). CDR3 length equals 15 residues. V was shortened by 4 bases and J by 2 bases, with 14 bases between the two germline ends. Germline assignment: CDR1 LGHDT and CDR2 YNNKEL (reference sequence). In DNA form, the CDR3 reads TGTGCCAGCAGCCCCCGGGGAGCGGTGCAAGAGACCCAGTACTTC. Translating it yields CASSPRGAVQETQYF.

The chain has TRBV4-1 and TRBJ2-1; 13 bases match TRBD2. CDR1 is MGHRA and CDR2 is YSYEKL in the germline V gene. V dropped 4 bases and J dropped 8; count of bases not matched to a gene: 5. There are 15 residues in the CDR3. In DNA, the CDR3 is TGCGCCAGCAGCCCTCGACTAGCGGGAGGCTATGAGCAGTTCTTC. Residues: CASSPRLAGGYEQFF.

There are many counts of this clonotype. The chain employs TRBV29-1 and TRBJ2-1; TRBD1 aligns across 8 bases. V lost 0 bases, J lost 0 bases, and 4 bases stayed unmatched. This CDR3 comprises 16 residues. Germline CDR1 SQVTM, CDR2 ANQGSEA. The CDR3 DNA sequence: TGCAGCGTTGAAGACAGGGGGCTAAGCTCCTACAATGAGCAGTTCTTC. Translation: CSVEDRGLSSYNEQFF.

This clonotype was observed at least ten times. The J gene is TRBJ1-5, the V gene TRBV27; D not resolved. The CDR3 runs 14 residues. The germline V and J ends were trimmed by 0 bases and 5 bases, with 8 bases remaining between them. Germline CDR1 MNHEY, CDR2 SMNVEV (reference sequence). The CDR3: CASSLSSRYQPQHF. CDR3 DNA: TGTGCCAGCAGTTTATCTTCGCGCTATCAGCCCCAGCATTTT.

This clonotype was observed a handful of times. The rearrangement links TRBV9 to TRBJ2-7; TRBD1 matches 7 bases. Per the germline V gene, CDR1 is SGDLS and CDR2 is YYNGEE. CDR3 length: 15 residues. V shed 3 bases, J shed 2 bases, and the junction held 8 bases outside the gene matches. CDR3 protein: CASSGNRGEPYEQYF. The CDR3 DNA sequence: TGTGCCAGCAGCGGAAACAGGGGAGAGCCCTACGAGCAGTACTTC.

The gene calls are TRBV20-1 and TRBJ1-2, with 9 bases lining up with TRBD1. Germline V gives CDR1 DFQATT, CDR2 SNEGSKA (reference sequence). Unmatched junction bases numbered 8, after V lost 5 bases and J lost 4 bases. The CDR3 has 14 residues. The CDR3 DNA is TGCAGTGCTCCAGGGACAGGGACCTCCTATGGCTACACCTTC. Protein sequence: CSAPGTGTSYGYTF.

This clonotype was detected once. A much bigger clone sits one base away, suggesting this may be a read error. This chain connects TRBV7-8 to TRBJ2-1; 9 bases agree with TRBD1. With 2 bases clipped from V and 8 bases from J, the junction kept 4 bases outside the gene matches. This CDR3 has 14 amino acids. Germline V gene data show CDR1 as SGHVS and CDR2 as FQNEAQ. CDR3 sequence (DNA): TGTGCCAGCAGCTTAAAACAGGGGGCCTATGAGCAGTTCTTC. Translation: CASSLKQGAYEQFF. Supplemented by reference TRBV7-8 and TRBJ2-1, the full variable domain reads GAGVSQSPRYKVAKRGQDVALRCDPISGHVSLFWYQQALGQGPEFLTYFQNEAQLDKSGLPSDRFFAERPEGSVSTLKIQRTQQEDSAVYLCASSLKQGAYEQFFGPGTRLTVL.

The V and J genes are TRBV24-1 and TRBJ2-1; D uncertain. The germline V gene encodes CDR1 KGHDR and CDR2 SFDVKD. The CDR3 runs to 17 residues. The ends were cut back, 3 bases at V and 0 bases at J, with 14 bases in the middle. The CDR3 protein is CATSDPRSQDSYNEQFF. DNA for the CDR3: TGTGCCACCAGTGATCCTAGGTCGCAGGACTCCTACAATGAGCAGTTCTTC.

The gene calls are TRBV6-2 or TRBV6-3 and TRBJ2-1; D remains ambiguous. The germline V and J ends were trimmed by 0 bases and 0 bases, with 15 bases remaining between them. The CDR3 extends over 18 amino acids. Looked up from germline, CDR1 is MNHEY and CDR2 is SVGEGT. DNA for the CDR3: TGTGCCAGCAGTTACTCAGGTTTGCCCCCAAGCTCCTACAATGAGCAGTTCTTC. Residues: CASSYSGLPPSSYNEQFF.

This clonotype was counted ten times or more. J is TRBJ2-2 and V is TRBV12-3 or TRBV12-4; D remains ambiguous. The V and J ends lost 4 bases and 4 bases respectively, with 10 bases between them. There are 14 residues in the CDR3. The CDR3 here is CASSSYTGTGELFF. The DNA of the CDR3 is TGTGCCAGCAGTTCTTACACCGGCACCGGGGAGCTGTTTTTT.

The chain employs TRBV6-1 and TRBJ2-7; the match to TRBD2 covers 9 bases. The CDR3 contains 15 residues. V gave up 6 bases and J gave up 4 bases; unmatched junction bases: 10. CDR1 and CDR2 (germline): MNHNS, SASEGT. As DNA, the CDR3 is TGTGCCAGCAGAACCGGGACTAGCCCATCATACGAGCAGTACTTC. The encoded protein is CASRTGTSPSYEQYF.

As DNA, the CDR3 is TGTGCCAGCCTACAGGGTGTCCCAGGCGGCGAGCAGTACGTC. It encodes CASLQGVPGGEQYV. The chain carries TRBV2 and TRBJ2-7; weak D call: TRBD1 (6 bases). Germline lookup yields CDR1 SNHLY and CDR2 FYNNEI. This CDR3 contains 14 residues. Trimming cost V 8 bases and J 6 bases, with 20 bases left between them.

V gene TRBV15 combines with J gene TRBJ2-7; 7 nucleotides line up with TRBD1. Germline CDR1 LNHNV, CDR2 YYDKDF (reference sequence). The CDR3 has 14 residues. V trimming: 5 bases; J trimming: 2 bases; junction bases outside the gene matches: 6. DNA of the CDR3: TGTGCCACCAGCCTGAACGACAGGGCCTACGAGCAGTACGTC. Residues: CATSLNDRAYEQYV.

This clonotype was recorded many times. The gene calls are TRBV18 and TRBJ2-1; D uncertain. Per germline, CDR1 KGHSH and CDR2 LQKENI. The V end was cut by 2 bases, the J end by 9 bases, with 5 bases between. The CDR3 consists of 11 residues. The chain's CDR3 is CASSPESEQFF. The CDR3 coding sequence is TGTGCCAGCTCACCAGAGAGTGAGCAGTTCTTC.